Sequencing of this TCR beta chain was carried out in a study of blood T cells in healthy people across ages. The CDR3 is made up of 13 amino acids. Per germline, CDR1 LGHDT and CDR2 YNNKEL (reference sequence). Using a J-beta primer mix together with a sample-barcoded 5' primer, a second PCR was run for roughly 6 to 11 cycles. TCRdb processed the 5' RACE reads anew with MiXCR; each CDR3 protein has one entry. The table includes under 1 million distinct CDR3 sequences, around 42% detected once. Staff drew 8 to 10 milliliters of peripheral blood from each donor. They isolated at least 6 million PBMCs from each sample. There are a few counts of this clonotype.

The sequence was obtained from a man between 60 and 75 years old in good health. The chain is built from TRBV3-1 and TRBJ2-4, with TRBD1 as a possible D gene (6 bases). With the DNA end fitting TRBJ2-7 better, the J assignment may be wrong. The source material was blood. The DNA for the CDR3 is TGTGCCAGCAGCCAAGCCGAGGGGGACGAGCAGTACTTC. This translates into CASSQAEGDEQYF.